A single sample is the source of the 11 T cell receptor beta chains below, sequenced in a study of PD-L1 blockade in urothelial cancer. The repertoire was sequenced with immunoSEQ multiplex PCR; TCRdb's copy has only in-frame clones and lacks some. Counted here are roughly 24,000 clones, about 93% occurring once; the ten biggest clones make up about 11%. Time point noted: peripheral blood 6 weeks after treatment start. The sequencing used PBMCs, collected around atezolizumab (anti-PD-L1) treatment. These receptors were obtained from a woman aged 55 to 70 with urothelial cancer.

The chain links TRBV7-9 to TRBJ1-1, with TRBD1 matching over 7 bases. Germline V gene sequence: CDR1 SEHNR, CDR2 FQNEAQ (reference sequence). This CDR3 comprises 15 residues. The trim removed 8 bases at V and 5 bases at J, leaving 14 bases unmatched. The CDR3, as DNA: TGTGCCAGCGGAGGGGAGGTAGGGGGCTGGACTGAAGCTTTCTTT. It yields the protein CASGGEVGGWTEAFF.

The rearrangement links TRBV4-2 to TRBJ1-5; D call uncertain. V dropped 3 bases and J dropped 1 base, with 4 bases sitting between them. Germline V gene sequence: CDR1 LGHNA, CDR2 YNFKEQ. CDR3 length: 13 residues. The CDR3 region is CASSHRSNQPQHF. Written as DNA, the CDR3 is TGTGCCAGCAGCCACCGGAGCAATCAGCCCCAGCATTTT.

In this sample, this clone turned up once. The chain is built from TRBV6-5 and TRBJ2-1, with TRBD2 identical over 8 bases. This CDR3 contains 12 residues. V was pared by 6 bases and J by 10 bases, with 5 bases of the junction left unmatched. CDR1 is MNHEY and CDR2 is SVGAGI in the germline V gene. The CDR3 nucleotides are TGTGCCAGCAGATCCGGACTAGCAGAGCAGTTCTTC. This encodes CASRSGLAEQFF.

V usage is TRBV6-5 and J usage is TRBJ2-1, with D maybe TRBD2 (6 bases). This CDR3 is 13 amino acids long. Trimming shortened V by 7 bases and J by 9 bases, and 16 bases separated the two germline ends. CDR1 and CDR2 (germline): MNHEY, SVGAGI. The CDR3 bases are TGTGCCAGCATCGGCGGGATGATGAGTGAGCAGTTCTTC. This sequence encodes CASIGGMMSEQFF.

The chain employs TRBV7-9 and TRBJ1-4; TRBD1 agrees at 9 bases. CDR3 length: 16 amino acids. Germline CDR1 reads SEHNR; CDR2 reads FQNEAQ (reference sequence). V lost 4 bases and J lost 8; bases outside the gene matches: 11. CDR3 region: CASSSKGTGLGEKLFF. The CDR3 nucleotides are TGTGCCAGCAGCTCTAAGGGGACAGGGCTCGGCGAAAAACTGTTTTTT.

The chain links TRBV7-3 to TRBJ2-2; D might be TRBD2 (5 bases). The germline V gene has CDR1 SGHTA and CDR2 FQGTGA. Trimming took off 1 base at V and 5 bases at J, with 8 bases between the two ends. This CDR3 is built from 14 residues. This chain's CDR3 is CASSLIGKTGELFF. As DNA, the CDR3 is TGTGCCAGCAGCTTAATCGGGAAGACCGGGGAGCTGTTTTTT.

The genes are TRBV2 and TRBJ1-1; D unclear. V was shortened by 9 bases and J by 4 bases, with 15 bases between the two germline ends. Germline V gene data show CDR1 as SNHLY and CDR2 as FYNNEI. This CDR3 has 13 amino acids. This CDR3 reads CASDSGFGTEAFF. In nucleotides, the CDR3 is TGTGCCAGTGACTCGGGATTCGGCACTGAAGCTTTCTTT.

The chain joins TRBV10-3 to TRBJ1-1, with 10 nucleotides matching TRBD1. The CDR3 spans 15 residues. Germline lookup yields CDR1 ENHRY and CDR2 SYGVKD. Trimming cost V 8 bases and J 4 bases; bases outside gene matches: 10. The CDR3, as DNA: TGTGCCATCTGGGGGGGGACAGGGGTCGGCACTGAAGCTTTCTTT. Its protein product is CAIWGGTGVGTEAFF.

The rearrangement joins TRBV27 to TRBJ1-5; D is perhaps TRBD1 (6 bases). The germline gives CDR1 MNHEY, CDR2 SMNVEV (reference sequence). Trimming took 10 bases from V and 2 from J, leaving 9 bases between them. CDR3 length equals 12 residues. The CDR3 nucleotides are TGTGCCACCCGGACAGGCAATCAGCCCCAGCATTTT. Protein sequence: CATRTGNQPQHF.

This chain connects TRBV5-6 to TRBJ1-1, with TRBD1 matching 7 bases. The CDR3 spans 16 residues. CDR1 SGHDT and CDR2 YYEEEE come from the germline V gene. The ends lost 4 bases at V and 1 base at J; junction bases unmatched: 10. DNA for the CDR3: TGTGCCAGCAGCCTCAACACAGGACAGGCGAACACTGAAGCTTTCTTT. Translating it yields CASSLNTGQANTEAFF. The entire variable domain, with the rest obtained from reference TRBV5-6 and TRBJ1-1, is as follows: DAGVTQSPTHLIKTRGQQVTLRCSPKSGHDTVSWYQQALGQGPQFIFQYYEEEERQRGNFPDRFSGHQFPNYSSELNVNALLLGDSALYLCASSLNTGQANTEAFFGQGTRLTVV.

CDR3 coding DNA: TGCGCCAGCAGCCAAGTAGCTCCAACTAATGAAAAACTGTTTTTT. Its translation is CASSQVAPTNEKLFF. The rearrangement links TRBV4-3 to TRBJ1-4, with unresolved D. CDR1 LGHNA and CDR2 YSLEER come from the germline V gene. This CDR3 region has 15 residues. Trimming removed 1 base from V and 0 bases from J, with 6 bases in between.